This TCR beta chain came from a study of blood T cell repertoires in COVID-19. Study overall: Sites across the United States, Italy and Spain contributed samples from acute and convalescent COVID-19. Sources were T cells, B-cell-depleted T cells, or PBMCs; the material itself was cDNA or gDNA.

Germline values: CDR1 MNHEY, CDR2 SVGAGI. Trimming took 4 bases from V and 4 from J; bases not matched to a gene: 7. The CDR3 runs 16 residues. Original processing notes: Reference gene primer amplification gave estimated nucleated cell counts. TCRdb's table, derived via immunoSEQ multiplex PCR, lists solely in-frame clones and lacks some. That table is the source of V, J and clone size, and D and trimming were worked out from the DNA. The table has about 250,000 clones, around 88% seen once. Sequencing was done on a sample of peripheral blood. The source of this sequence is an elderly man with acute or convalescent COVID-19. V gene TRBV6-5 combines with J gene TRBJ2-3, with 11 bases aligning to TRBD2. CDR3 nucleotide sequence: TGTGCCAGCAGTTCGTTAGCGGGAGGGGCACCAGATACGCAGTATTTT. It is translated as CASSSLAGGAPDTQYF.